This TCR beta chain came from a study of cytomegalovirus exposure and HLA in healthy donors. This clone showed up just a few times. V was clipped by 8 bases and J by 10 bases, with 29 bases between them. Per the germline V gene, CDR1 is MDHEN and CDR2 is SYDVKM. The CDR3 totals 17 residues. With 60 Vbeta and 13 Jbeta primers, the PCR was carried out. Per the original data handling: Around 9.9 million shared chains were among the roughly 78 million unique TCR beta chains that a later analysis counted. Only in-frame clones appear in the TCRdb table, and some are missing; sequencing was by immunoSEQ multiplex PCR. V and J calls and clone size are copied from that table; D and trimming were computed from the DNA. Among under 200,000 clones listed, 55% to 80% were seen once.

V is TRBV28 and J is TRBJ1-4; D unclear. Material: PBMCs. This receptor was obtained from a woman under 30 in good health and CMV-seropositive. The CDR3: CASRSESVVLTRGKLFF. The CDR3 DNA reads TGTGCCAGCCGATCGGAGTCGGTCGTCCTTACGCGTGGAAAACTGTTTTTT.